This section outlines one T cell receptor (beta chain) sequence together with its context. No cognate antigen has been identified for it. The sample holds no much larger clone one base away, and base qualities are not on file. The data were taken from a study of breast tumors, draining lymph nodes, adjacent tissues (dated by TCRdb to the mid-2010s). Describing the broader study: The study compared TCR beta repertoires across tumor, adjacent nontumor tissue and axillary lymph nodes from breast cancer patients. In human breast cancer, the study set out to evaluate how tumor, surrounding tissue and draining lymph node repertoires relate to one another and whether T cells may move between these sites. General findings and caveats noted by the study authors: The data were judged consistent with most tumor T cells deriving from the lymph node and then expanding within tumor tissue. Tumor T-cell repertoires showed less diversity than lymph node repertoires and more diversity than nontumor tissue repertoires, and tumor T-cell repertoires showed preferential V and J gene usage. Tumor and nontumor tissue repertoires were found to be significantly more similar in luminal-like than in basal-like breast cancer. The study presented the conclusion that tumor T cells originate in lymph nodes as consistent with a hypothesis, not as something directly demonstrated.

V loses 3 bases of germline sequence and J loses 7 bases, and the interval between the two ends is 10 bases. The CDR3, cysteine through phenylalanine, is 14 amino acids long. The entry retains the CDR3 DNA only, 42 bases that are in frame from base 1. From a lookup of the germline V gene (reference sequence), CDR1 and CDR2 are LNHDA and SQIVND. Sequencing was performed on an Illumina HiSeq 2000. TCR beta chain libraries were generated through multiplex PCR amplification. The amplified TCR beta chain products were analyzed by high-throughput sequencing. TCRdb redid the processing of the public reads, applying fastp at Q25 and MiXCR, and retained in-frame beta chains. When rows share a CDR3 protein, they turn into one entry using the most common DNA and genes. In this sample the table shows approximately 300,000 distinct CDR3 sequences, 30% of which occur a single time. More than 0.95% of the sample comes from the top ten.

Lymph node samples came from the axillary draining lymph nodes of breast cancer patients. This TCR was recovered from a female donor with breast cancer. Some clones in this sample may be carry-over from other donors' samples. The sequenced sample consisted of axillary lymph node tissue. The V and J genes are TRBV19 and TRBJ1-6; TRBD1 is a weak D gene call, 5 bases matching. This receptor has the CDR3 CASSMDRDNSPLHF. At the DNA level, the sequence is TGTGCCAGTAGTATGGACCGGGACAATTCACCCCTCCACTTT. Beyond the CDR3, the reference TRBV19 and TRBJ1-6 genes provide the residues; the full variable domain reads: DGGITQSPKYLFRKEGQNVTLSCEQNLNHDAMYWYRQDPGQGLRLIYYSQIVNDFQKGDIAEGYSVSREKKESFPLTVTSAQKNPTAFYLCASSMDRDNSPLHFGNGTRLTVT.